The source of this T cell receptor (beta chain) is a study of vaccination and CD4 T cells after COVID-19. Study at large: Investigators stimulated cells with overlapping spike peptides drawn from SARS-CoV-2, HCoV-NL63, HCoV-OC43 and HCoV-229E. A CEFX pool, an HIV-1 Nef pool, or no peptide went to control cultures. General study results and limits: The researchers studied relatively few convalescent patients and omitted early post-infection timepoints.

A remark on this clonotype: The target antigen is unknown.

Treatment defined: roughly 11-day PBMC culture with coronavirus spike peptide pools or control peptides (ViraFEST assay). After being plated at 1.5 million to 2 million per well, PBMCs were cultured with approximately 9.9 IU/ml IL-2 and about 10 ug/ml peptide pools. Cultured CD4+ T cell DNA was sequenced using the Oncomine TCR Beta short-read assay. MiXCR was run by TCRdb on the PCR reads, yielding one entry per CDR3 protein. This table has 9,500 to 15,000 distinct CDR3 sequences, 54% appearing once. This CDR3 has 15 residues. With 3 bases removed from V and 0 bases from J, the gap between germline ends came to 12 bases. In germline, CDR1 is LNHDA, CDR2 SQIVND (reference sequence).

Here the sequenced sample was cultured CD4+ T cells from blood, taken after SARS-CoV-2 vaccination. The J gene is TRBJ2-7, the V gene TRBV19; a weak D match, TRBD2 (5 bases). The TCR sequence derives from a human donor with COVID-19. The CDR3 DNA reads TGTGCCAGTAGTATTTCTCCCGCGGGCTCCTACGAGCAGTACTTC. It encodes CASSISPAGSYEQYF.